The present entry profiles one T cell receptor beta chain with its context. These data belong to a study of T cells in Graves' hyperthyroidism and ophthalmopathy. TCR beta CDR3 regions were amplified from RNA transcripts. The primer set for the first-round RT-PCR of the TCR CDR3 was HTBI. TCRdb reprocessed the multiplex PCR reads with MiXCR, giving one entry per CDR3 protein. The sample lists approximately 560,000 distinct CDR3 sequences, about half occurring once. V shed 11 bases and J shed 0 bases, with 2 bases lying between them. Germline lookup yields CDR1 ENHRY and CDR2 SYGVKD. The CDR3 sequence is 10 residues long.

The clonotype originates from a woman between 18 and 29 years old with Graves' hyperthyroidism. The chain joins TRBV10-3 to TRBJ1-5; D is unclear. Sequenced input: peripheral blood or thyroid tissue (not recorded which). The CDR3 DNA follows: TGTGCCGCTAGCAATCAGCCCCAGCATTTT. This gives the protein CAASNQPQHF.